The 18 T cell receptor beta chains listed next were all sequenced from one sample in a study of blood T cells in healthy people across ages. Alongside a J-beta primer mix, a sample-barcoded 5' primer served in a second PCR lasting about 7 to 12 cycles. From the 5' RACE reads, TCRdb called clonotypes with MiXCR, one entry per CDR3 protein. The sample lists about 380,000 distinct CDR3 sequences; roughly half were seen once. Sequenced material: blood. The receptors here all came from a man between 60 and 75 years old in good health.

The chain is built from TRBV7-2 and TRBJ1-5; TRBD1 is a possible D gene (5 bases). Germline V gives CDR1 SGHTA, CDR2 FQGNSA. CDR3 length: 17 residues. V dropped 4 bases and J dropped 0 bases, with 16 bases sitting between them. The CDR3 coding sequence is TGTGCCAGCAGCTGGCGGGGTGGGGGGTATAGCAATCAGCCCCAGCATTTT. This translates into CASSWRGGGYSNQPQHF.

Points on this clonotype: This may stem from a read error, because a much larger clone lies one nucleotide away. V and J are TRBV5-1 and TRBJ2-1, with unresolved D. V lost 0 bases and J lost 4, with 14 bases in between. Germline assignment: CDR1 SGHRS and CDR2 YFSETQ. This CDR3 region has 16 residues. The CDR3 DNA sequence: TGCGCCAGCAGCTTGGATGGACCAGCGACTTACAATGAGCAGTTCTTC. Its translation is CASSLDGPATYNEQFF.

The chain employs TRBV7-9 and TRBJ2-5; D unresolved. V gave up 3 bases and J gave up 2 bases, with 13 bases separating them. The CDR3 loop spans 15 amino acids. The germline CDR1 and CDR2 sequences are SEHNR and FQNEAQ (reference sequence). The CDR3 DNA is TGTGCCAGCAGCTTGTCCGGGTCCTTGCAAGAGACCCAGTACTTC. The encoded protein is CASSLSGSLQETQYF.

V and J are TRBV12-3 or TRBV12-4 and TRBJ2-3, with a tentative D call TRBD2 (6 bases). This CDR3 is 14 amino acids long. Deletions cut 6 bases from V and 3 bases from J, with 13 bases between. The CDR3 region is CASSAWRGTDTQYF. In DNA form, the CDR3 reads TGTGCCAGCAGCGCGTGGAGGGGTACAGATACGCAGTATTTT.

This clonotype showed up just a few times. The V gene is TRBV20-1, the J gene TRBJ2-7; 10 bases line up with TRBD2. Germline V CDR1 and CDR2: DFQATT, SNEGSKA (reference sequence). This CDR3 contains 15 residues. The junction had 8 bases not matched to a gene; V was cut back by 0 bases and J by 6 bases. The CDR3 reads CSAREKLAGAREQYF. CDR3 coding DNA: TGCAGTGCTAGAGAGAAGCTAGCGGGGGCCCGCGAGCAGTACTTC.

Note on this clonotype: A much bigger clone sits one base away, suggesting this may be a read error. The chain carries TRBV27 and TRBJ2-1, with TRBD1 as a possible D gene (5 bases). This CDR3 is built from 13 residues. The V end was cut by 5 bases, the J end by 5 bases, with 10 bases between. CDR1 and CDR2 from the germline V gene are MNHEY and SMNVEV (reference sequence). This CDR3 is CASSGSDNNEQFF. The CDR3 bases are TGTGCCAGCAGTGGATCGGACAACAATGAGCAGTTCTTC.

The CDR3 reads CASSLYGRGYEQYF. Written as DNA, the CDR3 is TGTGCCAGCAGCTTATATGGCAGGGGCTACGAGCAGTACTTC. V is TRBV7-8 and J is TRBJ2-5; TRBD1 might be the D (6 bases). The end of the DNA aligns better with TRBJ2-7, so the J call may be wrong. Germline loops: CDR1 SGHVS, CDR2 FQNEAQ. CDR3 length: 14 residues.

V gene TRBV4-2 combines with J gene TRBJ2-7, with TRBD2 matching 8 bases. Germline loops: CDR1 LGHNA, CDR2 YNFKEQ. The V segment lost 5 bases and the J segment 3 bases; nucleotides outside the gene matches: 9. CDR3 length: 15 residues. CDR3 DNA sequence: TGTGCCAGCAGCACTCGGGCGGGAGGACTCTACGAGCAGTACTTC. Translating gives CASSTRAGGLYEQYF.

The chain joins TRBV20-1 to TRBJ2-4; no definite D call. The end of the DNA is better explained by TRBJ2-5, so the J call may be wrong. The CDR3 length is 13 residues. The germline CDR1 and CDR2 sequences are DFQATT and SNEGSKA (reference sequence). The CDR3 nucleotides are TGCAGTGTGTACGGAGATTCGAAGGAGACCCAGTACTTC. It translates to CSVYGDSKETQYF.

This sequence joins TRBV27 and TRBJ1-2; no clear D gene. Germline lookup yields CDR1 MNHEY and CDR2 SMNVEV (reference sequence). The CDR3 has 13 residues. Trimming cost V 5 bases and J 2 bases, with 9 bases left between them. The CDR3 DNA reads TGTGCCAGCAGTGTAGGAGCGAACTATGGCTACACCTTC. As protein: CASSVGANYGYTF.

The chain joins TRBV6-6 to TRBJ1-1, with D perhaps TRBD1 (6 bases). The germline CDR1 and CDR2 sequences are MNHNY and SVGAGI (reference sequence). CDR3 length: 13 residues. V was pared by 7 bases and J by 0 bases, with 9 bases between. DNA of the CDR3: TGTGCCAGCACCCGGGACATGAACACTGAAGCTTTCTTT. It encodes CASTRDMNTEAFF.

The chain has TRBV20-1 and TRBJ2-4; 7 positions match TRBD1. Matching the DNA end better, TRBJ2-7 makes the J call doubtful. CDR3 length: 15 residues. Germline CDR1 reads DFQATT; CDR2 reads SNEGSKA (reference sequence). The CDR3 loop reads CSAGDQGGPTYEQYF. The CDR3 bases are TGCAGTGCAGGGGACCAAGGGGGCCCCACCTACGAGCAGTACTTC.

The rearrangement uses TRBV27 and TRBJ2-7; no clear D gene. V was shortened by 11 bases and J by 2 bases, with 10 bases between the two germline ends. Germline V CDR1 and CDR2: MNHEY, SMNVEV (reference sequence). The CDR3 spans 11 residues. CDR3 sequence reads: CAHKETYEQYF. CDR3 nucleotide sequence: TGTGCCCATAAGGAGACCTACGAGCAGTACTTC.

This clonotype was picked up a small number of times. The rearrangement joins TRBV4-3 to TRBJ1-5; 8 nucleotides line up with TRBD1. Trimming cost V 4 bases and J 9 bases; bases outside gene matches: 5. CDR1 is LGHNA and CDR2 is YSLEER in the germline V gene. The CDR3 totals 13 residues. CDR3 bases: TGCGCCAGCAGCCCCCGGACAGGGAGGCCCCAGCATTTT. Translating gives CASSPRTGRPQHF.

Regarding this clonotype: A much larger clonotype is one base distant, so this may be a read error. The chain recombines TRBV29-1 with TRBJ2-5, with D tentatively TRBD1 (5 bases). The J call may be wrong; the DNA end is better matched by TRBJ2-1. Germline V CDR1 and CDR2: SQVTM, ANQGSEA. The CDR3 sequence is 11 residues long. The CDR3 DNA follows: TGCAGCGTTGTCCCAGGGCAGACCCAGTTCTTC. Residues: CSVVPGQTQFF.

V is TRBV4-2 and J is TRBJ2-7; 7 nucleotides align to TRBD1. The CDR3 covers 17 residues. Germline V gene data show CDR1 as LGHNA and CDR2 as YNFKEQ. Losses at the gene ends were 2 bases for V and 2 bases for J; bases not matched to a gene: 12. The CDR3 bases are TGTGCCAGCAGCCAAAACGAAGGACAGGCGTTAACCTACGAGCAGTACTTC. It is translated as CASSQNEGQALTYEQYF.

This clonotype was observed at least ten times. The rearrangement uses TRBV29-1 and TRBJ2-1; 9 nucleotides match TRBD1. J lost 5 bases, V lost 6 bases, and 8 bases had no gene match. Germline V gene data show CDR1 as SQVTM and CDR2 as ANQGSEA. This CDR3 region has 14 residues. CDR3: CSVGSDRGNNEQFF. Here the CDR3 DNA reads TGCAGCGTCGGCTCGGACAGGGGTAACAATGAGCAGTTCTTC.

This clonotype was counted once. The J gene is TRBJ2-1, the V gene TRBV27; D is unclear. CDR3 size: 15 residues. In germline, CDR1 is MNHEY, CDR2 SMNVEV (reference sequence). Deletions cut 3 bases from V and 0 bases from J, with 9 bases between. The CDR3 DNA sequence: TGTGCCAGCAGTTTCGGCCGGTCCTCCTACAATGAGCAGTTCTTC. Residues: CASSFGRSSYNEQFF.